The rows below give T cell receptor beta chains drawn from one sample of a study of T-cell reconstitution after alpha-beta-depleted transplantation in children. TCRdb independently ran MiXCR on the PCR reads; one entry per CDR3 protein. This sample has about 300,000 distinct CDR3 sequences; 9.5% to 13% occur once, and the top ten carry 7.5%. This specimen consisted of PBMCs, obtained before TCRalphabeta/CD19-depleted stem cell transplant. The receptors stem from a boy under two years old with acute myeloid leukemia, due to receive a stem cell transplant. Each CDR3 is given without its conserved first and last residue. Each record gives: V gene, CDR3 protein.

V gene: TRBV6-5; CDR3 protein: ARSSWTSGGGDTQY
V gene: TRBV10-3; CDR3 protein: AINGGQIYGYT
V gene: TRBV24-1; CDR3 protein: ATSDMAGQGGCNQPQH
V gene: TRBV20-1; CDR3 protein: SGLAPETQY
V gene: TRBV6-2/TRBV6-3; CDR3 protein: ASSYSISQPQH
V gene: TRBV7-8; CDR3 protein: ASSLFHDLYEQY
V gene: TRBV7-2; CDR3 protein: ASSLVVGYEQY
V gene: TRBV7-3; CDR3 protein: ASSSGTSGGDDTQY
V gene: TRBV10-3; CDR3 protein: AISESFPLAAGYGYT
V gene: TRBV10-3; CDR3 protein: AIRGTGVDTQY
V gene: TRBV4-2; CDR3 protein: ASSQEQGAQETQY
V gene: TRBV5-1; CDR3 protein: ASSLDQGADNEQF
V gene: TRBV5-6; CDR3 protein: ASRLGMGTEAF
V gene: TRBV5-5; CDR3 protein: ASSFDSGGRKVLRPQH
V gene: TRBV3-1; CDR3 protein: ASSQILGQNEQF
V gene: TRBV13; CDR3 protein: ASRESSGSSYNEQF
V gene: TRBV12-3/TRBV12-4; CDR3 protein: ASSRGTVYEQY
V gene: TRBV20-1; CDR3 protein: SARDLGPEAF
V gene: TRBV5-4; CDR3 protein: ASSDSRELETQY
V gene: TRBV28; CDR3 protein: ASKVRATNEKLF
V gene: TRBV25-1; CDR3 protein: ASSEWRDEQF
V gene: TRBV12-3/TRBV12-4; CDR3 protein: ASTSHHGQGASYEQY
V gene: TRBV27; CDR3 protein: ASSTNGLAATDTQY
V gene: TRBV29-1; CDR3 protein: SVEALQDYNEQF
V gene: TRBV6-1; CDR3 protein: ASSSWRERETQY
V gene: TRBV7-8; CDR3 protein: ASSFTPGTMRNEQF
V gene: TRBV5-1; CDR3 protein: ASSSGGLYEQY
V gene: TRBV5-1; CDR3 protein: ASSLERGPTDTQY
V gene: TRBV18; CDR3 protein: ASSPRGTSFTQY
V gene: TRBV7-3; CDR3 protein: ASSLRGPWNEQF
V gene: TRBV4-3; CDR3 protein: ASSQDRAGSAPQH
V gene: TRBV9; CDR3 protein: ASSGQGAKTQY
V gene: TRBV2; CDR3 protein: ASSGAGLNTEAF
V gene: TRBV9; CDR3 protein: ASSVIGGTGELF
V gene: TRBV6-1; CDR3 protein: ASSEERGTEAF
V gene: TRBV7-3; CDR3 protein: ASSSQGGPYNSPLH
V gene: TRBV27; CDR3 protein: ASSQTSGSGETQY
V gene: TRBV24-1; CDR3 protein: ATSDLLRLWAREQY
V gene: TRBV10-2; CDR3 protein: ASTQVSYNEQF
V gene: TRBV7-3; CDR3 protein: ASSLYRDRGRLGEQF
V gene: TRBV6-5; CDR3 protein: ASGRVSEAF
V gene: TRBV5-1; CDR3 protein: ASSLALRGPRYEQY
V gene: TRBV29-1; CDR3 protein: SVEGTSREQY
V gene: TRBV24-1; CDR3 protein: ATSDSGTGLQETQY
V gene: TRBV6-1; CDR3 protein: ASSELKPYSYNEQF
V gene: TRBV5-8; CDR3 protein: ASSFGGGFIYEQY
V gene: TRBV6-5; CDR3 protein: ASSYYGAGGTDTQY
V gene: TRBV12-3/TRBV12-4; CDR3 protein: ASSAANTGELF
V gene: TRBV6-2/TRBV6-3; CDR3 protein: ASSNRVDSYNEQF
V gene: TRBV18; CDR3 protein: ASTDTLLAGIYNEQF
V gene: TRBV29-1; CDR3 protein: SVLGKYSYNEQF
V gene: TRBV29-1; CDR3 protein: SVVIGSYEQY